This T cell receptor beta chain was captured in a study of cytomegalovirus exposure and HLA in healthy donors (dated by TCRdb to the late 2010s). Concerning the study at large: According to an earlier analysis of 550 to 700 of the donors, 150 million to 200 million T cells yielded 117 million unique TCR beta sequences and more than 250 Gb of sequence data. Roughly 290 gigabases of sequencing data and roughly 81 million unique TCR sequences made up an early release that covered several hundred HLA-typed donors. The genetic ancestry cluster associated with self-reported Caucasian donors included around 76% of the roughly 380 genotyped donors. The study was designed to test whether signatures of past pathogen exposure could be identified by cataloging public T cell receptors. The T cell repertoires of around 670 subjects were profiled by immunosequencing and related to cytomegalovirus serostatus. Along with the roughly 670-subject first cohort, a separate validation cohort of around 120 different subjects was used. To predict cytomegalovirus infection status, the study combined high-throughput TCR immunosequencing, statistical association of individual TCRs with disease status, and machine learning. A later analysis re-analyzed previously published TCR beta repertoires from approximately 700 donors and added high-resolution HLA genotyping to study TCR occurrence patterns. Rather than using new phenotypic data, the later analysis identified candidate immune exposures from TCR beta sequences and from how often those sequences occurred across donors. In an earlier analysis of several hundred of the donors, high-throughput TCR beta sequencing was used to judge whether each TCR beta V gene segment behaved as functional or pseudogenic. Donor age, sex, ethnicity and CMV serostatus were collected together with the repertoire data. A later genetic analysis used genome-wide SNP genotypes for about 65% of the 666 donors, treating that subset as a discovery cohort. Every repertoire in the discovery cohort had been generated on one and the same sequencing platform. Both class I and class II loci were covered by HLA typing, at four-digit resolution. Typing coverage differed by locus: A, B, C, DRB1 and DQB1 were typed in roughly 620-630 donors, DQA1 in about 550, DPA1 in approximately 610, and DPB1 in roughly 450. Several DR-DQ haplotypes were handled as single units for association and clustering because linkage in the cohort was strong. Among about 410 genotyped donors of the cohort, an average of around 250,000 unique TCR beta nucleotide sequences was sequenced per donor, of which about 19% were non-productive.

Points the paper makes about the study in general: Because some donors lacked HLA typing at each locus, the association tests relied only on the typed subset. According to a later analysis, parvovirus B19, influenza, CMV and Epstein-Barr virus appeared linked to several top co-occurrence clusters. Because counts were too low, roughly 17 rarely observed V segments, including chromosome 9 orphons, were left out of the earlier analysis of over 550 of the donors. In a later analysis, TCR association rates were found to vary across HLA loci, with the most associated TCRs seen for DRB1 alleles and the fewest for HLA-C alleles. In a later genetic analysis, fewer N-insertions in productive TCRs were reported among donors in an Asian-associated ancestry cluster than the 666-donor mean. In vitro tests confirmed that a few of the cytomegalovirus-associated TCR beta chains recognize cytomegalovirus antigens. The only immune exposure information available for the cohort was CMV serostatus. Specific HLA alleles were associated with roughly 16,000 TCR beta sequences at a false discovery rate of 0.05 in a later analysis. An earlier analysis of 450 to 750 of the donors showed that most TCR beta V segments appeared in productive rearrangements either about 87% or about 30% of the time, which broadly matched IMGT annotations. Compared with equally common non-associated chains, HLA-associated TCR beta chains in a later analysis were more clonally expanded and had lower generation probabilities. Sequencing depth was assumed to be roughly uniform across donors in the presence/absence analyses, though that assumption may not hold. Only TCR beta chains were sequenced in this cohort, and the absence of alpha or paired-chain data limited detectable features. A total of fewer than 200 TCR beta chains were listed by the study as associated with cytomegalovirus. Across donors, most TCR sequences were observed very rarely, whereas some public TCRs were present in many individuals. In a later analysis, most CMV-associated TCR beta chains were found to appear HLA-restricted, with HLA associations seemingly driven largely by CMV exposure. Assigning TCR associations to individual alleles was difficult when HLA alleles, especially DR and DQ, strongly co-occurred. A cluster of highly shared sequence variants was judged likely to be a technical artifact of the sequencing pipeline. V-gene and J-gene trimming of TCR beta chains was associated with a missense DCLRE1C variant in a later genetic analysis, and the association was replicated in an independent cohort. The authors suggested that the approach could potentially be generalized to other disease states and immunological phenotypes. The classifier was reported to diagnose cytomegalovirus status with high specificity and sensitivity in both the original and validation cohorts. A further reported finding was that TCR beta sequences accurately predicted the HLA-A and HLA-B alleles for most subjects in the first cohort. Linkage disequilibrium might explain the correlated functional status among segregating V segments, but an unknown experimental factor could not be excluded. Some IMGT-functional V segments, including TRBV6-2 and TRBV6-3, could not be distinguished by the 87-base-pair reads and were therefore excluded.

V and J are truncated by 0 bases and 3 bases respectively, leaving an intervening sequence of 14 bases. Sequences LGHNA (CDR1) and YNFKEQ (CDR2) are obtained from the germline V gene. From the cysteine up to the phenylalanine, the CDR3 has a length of 16 residues. Left in the record is the CDR3 DNA by itself, 48 bases read in frame from the first base. The cohort was made up of roughly 670 healthy bone marrow donors. At the time of sampling, every cohort member was nominally healthy, though immune exposures that went unrecorded were likely present. The donor tested CMV seronegative, placing the donor among the 352 seronegative members of the cohort. A peripheral blood sample was collected from each donor, and TCR beta sequencing was performed on peripheral blood mononuclear cells. The Qiagen DNeasy Blood Extraction Kit was used to extract genomic DNA from the blood cell samples. Points on this clone: The target of this receptor is not known. No qualities accompany the bases; no much larger clone lies one base away.

Libraries were constructed by the immunoSEQ multiplex PCR assay. For the multiplex PCR, a mixture combining 60 forward primers for TCR Vbeta segments and 13 reverse primers for TCR Jbeta segments was used. The CDR3 region of rearranged TCR beta genes was amplified from genomic DNA with a multiplex PCR assay. The Illumina HiSeq System was used to sequence the amplified TCR beta libraries as 87-base-pair reads. The paper's data handling went like this. In a later analysis, tens of millions of unique TCR beta chains were counted across the roughly 670 repertoires, and around 11 million of these chains were shared by at least two donors. To remove PCR and sequencing errors, raw reads were error-corrected and collapsed into unique sequences using a nearest-neighbor algorithm that merged closely related sequences. CDR3 sequences were aligned to IMGT reference sequences to assign V, D and J gene segments. For a sequence to be retained, at least a six-nucleotide match to both a V gene segment and a J gene segment was required. A rearrangement was called productive if the CDR3 had no stop codons and remained in frame with V and J, and every other rearrangement was called non-productive. CDR3 was defined according to IMGT convention as the region running from the second conserved V-encoded cysteine to the conserved J-encoded phenylalanine. The earlier analysis of more than 450 of the donors excluded sequences that lacked an unambiguous match to a single V gene segment. In an earlier analysis of some 590 of the donors, a V segment was called functional when productive rearrangements were above 56.7%, and segregating when the standard deviation between donors exceeded 5%. To diagnose cytomegalovirus status from the catalog of TCR beta chain sequences, a statistical classification framework was built. In a later analysis, TCR nucleotide sequences were compared against IMGT/GENE-DB human TR gene sequences so that V and J genes could be assigned. The TCRdist pipeline was used in a later analysis to assign CDR3 sequences and most-parsimonious VDJ recombination scenarios. A later analysis defined each TCR beta chain by its CDR3 amino acid sequence plus V-gene family, and excluded reads lacking a unique V-gene family. To address suspected cross-contamination and a sequencing artifact, a later analysis removed a few hundred highly shared, low-generation-probability nucleotide sequences. A later analysis calculated a clonal expansion index for each public chain from normalized within-repertoire ranks of inferred template counts. In a later analysis, generation probabilities were computed using a VDJ recombination model fitted to out-of-frame rearrangements, and the results were checked against IGoR. In a later analysis, TCR-TCR, TCR-HLA and TCR-CMV co-occurrence was scored with hypergeometric tests, and a repertoire-size bias correction was applied to TCR pairs. A later analysis estimated false discovery rates by permuting HLA or CMV assignments 20 times. In a later analysis, co-occurring TCRs were grouped using DBSCAN, and TCRdist sequence similarity was added for clustering within HLA-allele-positive subsets. Co-occurrence clustering excluded repertoires with fewer than 30,000 or more than 120,000 public chains, plus five with anomalous nucleotide sharing. TCRdb obtained this table from immuneACCESS and retained in-frame rearrangements with V and J assigned. These tables miss some clones; where compared with another copy, unresolved V genes account for less than half of the shortfall, and the remainder is unexplained. V and J calls and clone size come straight from that table; D and trimming were deduced from the DNA. The sample records a few hundred thousand clones, under 90% of which are singletons. More than 0.3% of the sample lies in the top ten.

This TCR was recovered from a girl aged 2 to 9 in good health and CMV-seronegative. Sequenced sample: PBMCs. The rearrangement combines TRBV4-2 with TRBJ1-2, with no confidently assigned D gene. The CDR3 sequence is CASSQETGATYYGYTF. The nucleotides are TGTGCCAGCAGCCAAGAAACTGGAGCTACCTACTATGGCTACACCTTC.